The clone carrying this T cell receptor beta chain was counted between two and nine times. The data belong to a study of cytomegalovirus exposure and HLA in healthy donors. The PCR had 60 Vbeta and 13 Jbeta primers. Using immunoSEQ multiplex PCR, the repertoire was profiled, and TCRdb retains in-frame clones only, with some absent. The sample carries 100,000 to 150,000 clones, roughly 9% recorded once. The sample taken for sequencing was PBMCs. The receptor was isolated from a woman between 40 and 50 years old in good health and CMV-seropositive.

CDR3: CASLNRVSSYEQYF. CDR3 nucleotides: TGTGCCAGCCTCAACAGGGTAAGCTCCTACGAGCAGTACTTC. The chain links TRBV6-1 to TRBJ2-7; D is possibly TRBD1 (6 bases). CDR3 length: 14 amino acids. Per germline, CDR1 MNHNS and CDR2 SASEGT. Trimming left V 8 bases short and J 0 bases short, with 14 bases between.